These 10 T cell receptor beta chains were sequenced from one sample in a study of blood T cell repertoires in COVID-19. Clones were read by immunoSEQ multiplex PCR, and TCRdb kept only the in-frame ones, dropping some. Counted here are under 200,000 clones, 88% occurring once; the ten biggest clones make up under 2%. Input material: peripheral blood. The receptors originated from a man between 18 and 35 years old with active or convalescent COVID-19.

V is TRBV7-9 and J is TRBJ2-3; 8 nucleotides align to TRBD2. The germline V gene encodes CDR1 SEHNR and CDR2 FQNEAQ (reference sequence). The CDR3 runs to 15 residues. Trimming removed 2 bases from V and 3 bases from J; junction bases left unmatched: 4. The CDR3 loop is CASSLSGGRTDTQYF. The CDR3 DNA follows: TGTGCCAGCAGCTTAAGCGGGGGCCGAACAGATACGCAGTATTTT.

The rearrangement links TRBV7-2 to TRBJ2-7; 10 bases match TRBD1. After removal of 2 bases from V and 5 bases from J, the junction contained 6 bases not matched to a gene. The CDR3 contains 15 residues. CDR1 is SGHTA and CDR2 is FQGNSA in the germline V gene. CDR3 DNA: TGTGCCAGCAGCTTAAATAGGGACAGGGGTCACGAGCAGTACTTC. This encodes CASSLNRDRGHEQYF. Full variable domain (missing parts from reference TRBV7-2 and TRBJ2-7): GAGVSQSPSNKVTEKGKDVELRCDPISGHTALYWYRQSLGQGLEFLIYFQGNSAPDKSGLPSDRFSAERTGGSVSTLTIQRTQQEDSAVYLCASSLNRDRGHEQYFGPGTRLTVT.

The chain has TRBV29-1 and TRBJ1-3; D gene uncertain. Trimming stripped 6 bases from V and 4 bases from J, with 13 bases between. The germline V gene has CDR1 SQVTM and CDR2 ANQGSEA. This CDR3 has 13 amino acids. The CDR3 sequence: CSVQTFSGNTIYF. The CDR3 nucleotides read TGCAGCGTCCAAACATTCTCCGGAAACACCATATATTTT.

The rearrangement uses TRBV2 and TRBJ1-6; TRBD1 matches at 10 bases. The CDR3 consists of 14 residues. V was clipped by 4 bases and J by 7 bases; unmatched bases: 1. In germline, CDR1 is SNHLY, CDR2 FYNNEI. CDR3 residues: CASSGQGANSPLHF. The DNA of the CDR3 is TGTGCCAGCAGTGGACAGGGGGCGAATTCACCCCTCCACTTT.

The chain couples TRBV6-5 to TRBJ2-1; D unresolved. The germline V gene has CDR1 MNHEY and CDR2 SVGAGI. This CDR3 is 14 amino acids long. The V gene lost 1 base and the J gene lost 4 bases, with 8 bases spanning the gap. CDR3 sequence: CASSYFRSYNEQFF. CDR3 coding DNA: TGTGCCAGCAGTTACTTTCGGTCGTACAATGAGCAGTTCTTC.

V gene TRBV14 combines with J gene TRBJ1-1, with D perhaps TRBD1 (6 bases). V was trimmed by 8 bases and J by 11 bases, leaving 15 bases between them. The length of the CDR3 is 11 residues. From germline, CDR1 is SGHDN and CDR2 FVKESK. The CDR3 sequence: CASAQGPEAFF. The CDR3 region has the DNA TGTGCCAGCGCACAGGGACCGGAGGCTTTCTTT.

DNA of the CDR3: TGTGCCAGCAGCTTAGTCGCGGGAAGCTCTGGAAACACCATATATTTT. Translation gives CASSLVAGSSGNTIYF. V usage is TRBV7-2 and J usage is TRBJ1-3, with D unclear. Per the germline V gene, CDR1 is SGHTA and CDR2 is FQGNSA. Between the trimmed V and J ends, which lost 1 base and 0 bases, there was a span of 10 bases. This CDR3 has 16 residues.

V usage is TRBV5-4 and J usage is TRBJ2-4; 11 bases fit TRBD1. Germline lookup yields CDR1 SGHNT and CDR2 YYREEE (reference sequence). The CDR3 is made up of 18 amino acids. V lost 4 bases to trimming and J lost 2 bases; unmatched junction nucleotides: 11. CDR3 sequence (DNA): TGTGCCAGCAGCGCGGGGACAGGGGGAGGGGTAACCAAAAACATTCAGTACTTC. Translation gives CASSAGTGGGVTKNIQYF.

The V and J genes are TRBV19 and TRBJ2-1, with D perhaps matching TRBD2 (6 bases). Germline-derived CDR1 and CDR2 are LNHDA and SQIVND (reference sequence). Trimming removed 4 bases at V and 0 bases at J, with 13 bases between. This CDR3 spans 16 amino acids. The CDR3 reads CASSRNSGRSYNEQFF. The CDR3, as DNA: TGTGCCAGTAGTAGAAATAGCGGACGCTCCTACAATGAGCAGTTCTTC.

The chain links TRBV28 to TRBJ2-6, with D possibly matching TRBD1 (5 bases). The CDR3 has 14 residues. The V and J ends lost 6 bases and 4 bases respectively, with 10 bases between them. CDR1 is MDHEN, CDR2 SYDVKM, per germline. In DNA, the CDR3 is TGTGCCAGCAGGGGCCAGGGAGGGGCCAACGTCCTGACTTTC. Its translation: CASRGQGGANVLTF.